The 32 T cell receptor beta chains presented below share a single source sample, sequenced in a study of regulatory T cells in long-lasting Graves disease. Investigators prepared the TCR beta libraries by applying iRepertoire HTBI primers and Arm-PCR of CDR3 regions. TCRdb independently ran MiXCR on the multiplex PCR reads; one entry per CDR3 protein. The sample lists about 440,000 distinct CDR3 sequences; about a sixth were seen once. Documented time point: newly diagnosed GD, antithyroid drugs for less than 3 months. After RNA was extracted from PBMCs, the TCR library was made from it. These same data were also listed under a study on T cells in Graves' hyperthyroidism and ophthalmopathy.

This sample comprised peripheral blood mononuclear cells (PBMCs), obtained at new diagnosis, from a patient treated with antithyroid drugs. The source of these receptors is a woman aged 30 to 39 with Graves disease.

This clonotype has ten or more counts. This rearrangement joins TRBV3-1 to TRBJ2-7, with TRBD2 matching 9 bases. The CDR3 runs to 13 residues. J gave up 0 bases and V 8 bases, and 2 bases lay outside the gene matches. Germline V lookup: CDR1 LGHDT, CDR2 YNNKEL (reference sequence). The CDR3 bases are TGTGCCAGCTGTAGCGGGAGCTCCTACGAGCAGTACTTC. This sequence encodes CASCSGSSYEQYF.

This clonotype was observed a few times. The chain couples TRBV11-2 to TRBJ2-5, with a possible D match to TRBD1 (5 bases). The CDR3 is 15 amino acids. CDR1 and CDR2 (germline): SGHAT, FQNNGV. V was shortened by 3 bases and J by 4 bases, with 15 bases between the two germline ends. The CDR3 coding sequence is TGTGCCAGCAGCTTCGAACAGGCCCTCGGAGAGACCCAGTACTTC. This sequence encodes CASSFEQALGETQYF.

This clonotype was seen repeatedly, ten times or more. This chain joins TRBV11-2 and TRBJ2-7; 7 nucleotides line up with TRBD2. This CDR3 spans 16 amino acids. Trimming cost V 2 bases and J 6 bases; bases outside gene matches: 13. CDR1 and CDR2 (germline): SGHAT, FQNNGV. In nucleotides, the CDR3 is TGTGCCAGCAGCTTATGGCGCGGGAGAAGGGTTGGCGAGCAGTACTTC. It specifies CASSLWRGRRVGEQYF.

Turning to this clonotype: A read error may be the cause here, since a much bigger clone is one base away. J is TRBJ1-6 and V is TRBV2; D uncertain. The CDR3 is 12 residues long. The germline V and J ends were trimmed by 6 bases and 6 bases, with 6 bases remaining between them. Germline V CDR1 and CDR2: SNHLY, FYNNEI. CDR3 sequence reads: CASRAGNSPLHF. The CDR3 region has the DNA TGTGCCAGCAGGGCAGGTAATTCACCCCTCCACTTT.

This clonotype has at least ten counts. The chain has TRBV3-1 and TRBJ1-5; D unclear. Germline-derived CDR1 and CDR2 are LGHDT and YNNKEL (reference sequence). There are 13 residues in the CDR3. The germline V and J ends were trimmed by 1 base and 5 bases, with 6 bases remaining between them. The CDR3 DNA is TGTGCCAGCAGCCAAGGAAGCGATCAGCCCCAGCATTTT. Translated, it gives CASSQGSDQPQHF.

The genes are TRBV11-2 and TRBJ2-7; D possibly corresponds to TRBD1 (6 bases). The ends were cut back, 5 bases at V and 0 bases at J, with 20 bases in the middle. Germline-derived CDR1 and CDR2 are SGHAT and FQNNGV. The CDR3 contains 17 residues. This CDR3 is CASSPSRGGWGSYEQYF. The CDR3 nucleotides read TGTGCCAGCAGCCCGTCGAGAGGGGGATGGGGCTCCTACGAGCAGTACTTC. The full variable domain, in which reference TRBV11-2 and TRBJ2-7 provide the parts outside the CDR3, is EAGVAQSPRYKIIEKRQSVAFWCNPISGHATLYWYQQILGQGPKLLIQFQNNGVVDDSQLPKDRFSAERLKGVDSTLKIQPAKLEDSAVYLCASSPSRGGWGSYEQYFGPGTRLTVT.

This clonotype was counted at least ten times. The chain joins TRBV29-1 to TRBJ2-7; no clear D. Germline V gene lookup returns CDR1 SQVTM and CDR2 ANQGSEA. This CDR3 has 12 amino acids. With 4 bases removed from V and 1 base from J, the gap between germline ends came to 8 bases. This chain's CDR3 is CSVGVRSYEQYF. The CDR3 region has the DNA TGCAGCGTTGGGGTACGGTCCTACGAGCAGTACTTC.

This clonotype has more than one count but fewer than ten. CDR3 loop: CASTLKGDRPYGYTF. CDR3 nucleotides: TGTGCCAGCACTCTCAAAGGGGACAGGCCCTATGGCTACACCTTC. The chain employs TRBV27 and TRBJ1-2, with TRBD1 matching over 8 bases. Germline lookup yields CDR1 MNHEY and CDR2 SMNVEV (reference sequence). This CDR3 contains 15 residues. With 7 bases clipped from V and 4 bases from J, the junction kept 11 bases outside the gene matches.

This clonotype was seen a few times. Written as DNA, the CDR3 is TGCGCCAGCACCCCGGGTGTCTCCTACAATGAGCAGTTCTTC. Its translation: CASTPGVSYNEQFF. The genes are TRBV4-3 and TRBJ2-1; D unresolved. This CDR3 has 14 residues. Germline V lookup: CDR1 LGHNA, CDR2 YSLEER. Trimming shortened V by 7 bases and J by 0 bases, and 10 bases separated the two germline ends.

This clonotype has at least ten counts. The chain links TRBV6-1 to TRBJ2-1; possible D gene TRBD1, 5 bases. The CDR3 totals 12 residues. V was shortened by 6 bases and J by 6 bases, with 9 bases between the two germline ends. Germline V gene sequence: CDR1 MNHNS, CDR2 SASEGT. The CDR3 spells CASSDRVNEQFF. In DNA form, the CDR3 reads TGTGCCAGCAGCGACAGAGTCAATGAGCAGTTCTTC.

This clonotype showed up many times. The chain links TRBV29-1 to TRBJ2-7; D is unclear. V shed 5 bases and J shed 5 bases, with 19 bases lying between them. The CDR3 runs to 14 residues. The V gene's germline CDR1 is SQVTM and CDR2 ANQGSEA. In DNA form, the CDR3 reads TGCAGCGTTTCTGAGGTAGTCCATCTAGACGAGCAGTACTTC. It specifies CSVSEVVHLDEQYF.

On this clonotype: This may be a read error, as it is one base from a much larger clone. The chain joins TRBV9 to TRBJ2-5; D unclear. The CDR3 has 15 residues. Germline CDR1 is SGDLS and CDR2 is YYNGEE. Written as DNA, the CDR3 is TGTGCCAGCAGCTTATACCGAGCAATTGAAGAGACCCGGTACTTC. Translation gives CASSLYRAIEETRYF.

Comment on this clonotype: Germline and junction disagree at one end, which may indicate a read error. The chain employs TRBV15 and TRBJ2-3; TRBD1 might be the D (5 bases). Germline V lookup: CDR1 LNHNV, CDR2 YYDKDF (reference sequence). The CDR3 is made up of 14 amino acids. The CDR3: CTTSRNRNTDTQYF. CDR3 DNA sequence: TGTACCACCAGCAGAAACAGGAACACAGATACGCAGTATTTT.

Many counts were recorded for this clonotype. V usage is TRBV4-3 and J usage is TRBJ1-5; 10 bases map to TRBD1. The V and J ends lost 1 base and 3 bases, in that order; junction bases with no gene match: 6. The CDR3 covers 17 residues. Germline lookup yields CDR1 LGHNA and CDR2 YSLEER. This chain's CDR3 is CASSQGATGGFNQPQHF. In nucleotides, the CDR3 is TGCGCCAGCAGCCAAGGGGCGACAGGGGGCTTCAATCAGCCCCAGCATTTT.

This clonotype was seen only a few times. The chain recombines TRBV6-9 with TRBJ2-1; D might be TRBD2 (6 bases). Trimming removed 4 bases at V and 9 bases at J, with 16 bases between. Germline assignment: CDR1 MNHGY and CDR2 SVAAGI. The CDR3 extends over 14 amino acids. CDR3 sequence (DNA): TGTGCCAGCAGTTTCGGACTCTCCGGGGGTGAGCAGTTCTTC. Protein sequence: CASSFGLSGGEQFF.

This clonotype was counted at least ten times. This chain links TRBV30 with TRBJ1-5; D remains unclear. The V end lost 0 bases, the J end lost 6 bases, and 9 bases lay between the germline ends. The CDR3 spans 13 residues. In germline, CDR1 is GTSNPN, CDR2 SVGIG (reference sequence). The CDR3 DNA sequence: TGTGCCTGGAGTGTATGGGTGGGTCAGCCCCAGCATTTT. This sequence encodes CAWSVWVGQPQHF.

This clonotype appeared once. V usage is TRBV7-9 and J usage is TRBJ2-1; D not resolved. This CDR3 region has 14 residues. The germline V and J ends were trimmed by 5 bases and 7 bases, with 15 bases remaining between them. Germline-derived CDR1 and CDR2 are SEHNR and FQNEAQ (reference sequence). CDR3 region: CASSLILPTNEQFF. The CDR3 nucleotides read TGTGCCAGCAGCCTTATACTACCGACAAATGAGCAGTTCTTC.

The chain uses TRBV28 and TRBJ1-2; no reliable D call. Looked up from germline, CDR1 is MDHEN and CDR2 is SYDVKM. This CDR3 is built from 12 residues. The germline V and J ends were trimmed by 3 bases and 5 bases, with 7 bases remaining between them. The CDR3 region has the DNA TGTGCCAGCAGTTTTAGGCAGTATGGCTACACCTTC. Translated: CASSFRQYGYTF.

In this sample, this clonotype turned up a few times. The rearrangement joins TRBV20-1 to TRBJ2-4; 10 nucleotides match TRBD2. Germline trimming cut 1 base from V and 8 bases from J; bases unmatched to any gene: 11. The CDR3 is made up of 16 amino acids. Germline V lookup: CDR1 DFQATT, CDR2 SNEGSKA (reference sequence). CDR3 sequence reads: CSARGTSGRALDIQYF. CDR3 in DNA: TGCAGTGCTAGAGGAACCAGCGGGAGGGCCCTCGACATTCAGTACTTC.

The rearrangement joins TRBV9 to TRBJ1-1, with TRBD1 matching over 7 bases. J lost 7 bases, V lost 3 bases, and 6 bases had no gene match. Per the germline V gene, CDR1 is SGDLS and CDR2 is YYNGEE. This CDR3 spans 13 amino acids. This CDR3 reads CASSASQGDEAFF. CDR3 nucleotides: TGTGCCAGCAGCGCCTCCCAGGGGGATGAAGCTTTCTTT.

CDR3 coding DNA: TGTGCCATCAGTGTAGAACAGGGGACTTCACCCCTCCACTTT. Its translation is CAISVEQGTSPLHF. The chain is built from TRBV10-3 and TRBJ1-6, with TRBD1 matching over 7 bases. Per germline, CDR1 ENHRY and CDR2 SYGVKD. Losses at the gene ends were 4 bases for V and 9 bases for J; bases not matched to a gene: 6. This CDR3 spans 14 amino acids.

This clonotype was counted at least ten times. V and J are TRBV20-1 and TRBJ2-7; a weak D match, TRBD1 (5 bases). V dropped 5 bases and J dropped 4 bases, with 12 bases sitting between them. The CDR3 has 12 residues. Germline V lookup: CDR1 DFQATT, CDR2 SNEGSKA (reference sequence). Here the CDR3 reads CSALGARYEQYF. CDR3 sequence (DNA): TGCAGTGCTCTTGGGGCCCGATACGAGCAGTACTTC.

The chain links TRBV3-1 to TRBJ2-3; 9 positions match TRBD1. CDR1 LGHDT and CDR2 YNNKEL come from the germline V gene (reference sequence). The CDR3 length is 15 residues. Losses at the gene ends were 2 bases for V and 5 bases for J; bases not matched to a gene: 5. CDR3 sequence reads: CASSQTQGAVDTQYF. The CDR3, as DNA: TGTGCCAGCAGCCAAACACAGGGGGCCGTAGATACGCAGTATTTT.

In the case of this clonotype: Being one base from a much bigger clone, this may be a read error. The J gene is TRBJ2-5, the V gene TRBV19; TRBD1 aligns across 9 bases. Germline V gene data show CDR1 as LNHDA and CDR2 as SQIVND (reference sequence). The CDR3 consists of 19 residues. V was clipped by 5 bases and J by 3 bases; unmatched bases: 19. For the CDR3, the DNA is TGTGCCAGTAGTCGCCGAGGGACAGGGCTCGTTGAGACGAAAGAGACCCAGTACTTC. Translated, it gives CASSRRGTGLVETKETQYF.

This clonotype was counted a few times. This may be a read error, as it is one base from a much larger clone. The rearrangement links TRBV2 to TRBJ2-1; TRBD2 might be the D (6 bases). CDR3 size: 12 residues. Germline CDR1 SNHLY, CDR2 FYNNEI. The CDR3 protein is CASSVLADERFF. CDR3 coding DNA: TGTGCCAGCAGTGTCTTAGCGGATGAGCGGTTCTTC.

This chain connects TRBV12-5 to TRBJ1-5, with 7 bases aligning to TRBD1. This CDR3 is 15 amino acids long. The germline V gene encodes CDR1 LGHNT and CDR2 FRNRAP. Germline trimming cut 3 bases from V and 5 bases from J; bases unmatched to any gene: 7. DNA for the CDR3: TGTGCTAGTGGTTTCCAACAGGGGATGGATCAGCCCCAGCATTTT. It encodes CASGFQQGMDQPQHF.

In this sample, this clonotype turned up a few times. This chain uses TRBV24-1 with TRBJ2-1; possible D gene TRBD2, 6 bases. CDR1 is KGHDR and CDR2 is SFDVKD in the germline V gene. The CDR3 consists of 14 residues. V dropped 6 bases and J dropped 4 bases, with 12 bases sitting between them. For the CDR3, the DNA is TGTGCCACCAGTAGCGGGCGGGGTTACAATGAGCAGTTCTTC. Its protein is CATSSGRGYNEQFF.

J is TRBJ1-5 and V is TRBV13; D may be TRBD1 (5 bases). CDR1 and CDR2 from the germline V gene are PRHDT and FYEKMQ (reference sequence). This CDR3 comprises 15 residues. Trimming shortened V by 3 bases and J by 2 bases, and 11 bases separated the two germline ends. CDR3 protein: CASSLTRGRNQPQHF. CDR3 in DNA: TGTGCCAGCAGCTTGACTAGGGGCCGCAATCAGCCCCAGCATTTT.

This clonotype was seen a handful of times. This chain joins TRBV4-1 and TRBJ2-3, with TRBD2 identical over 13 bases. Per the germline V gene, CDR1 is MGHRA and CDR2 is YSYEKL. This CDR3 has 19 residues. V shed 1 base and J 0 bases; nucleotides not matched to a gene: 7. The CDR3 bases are TGCGCCAGCAGCCAAGGGGAAGGACTAGCGGGAGCTAGCACAGATACGCAGTATTTT. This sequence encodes CASSQGEGLAGASTDTQYF.

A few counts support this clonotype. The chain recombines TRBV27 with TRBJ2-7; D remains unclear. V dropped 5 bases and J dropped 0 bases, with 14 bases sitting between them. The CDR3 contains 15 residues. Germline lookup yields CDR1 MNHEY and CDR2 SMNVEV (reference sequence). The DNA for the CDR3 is TGTGCCAGCAGTCAGTTGGGGTCCCGCTCCTACGAGCAGTACTTC. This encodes CASSQLGSRSYEQYF.

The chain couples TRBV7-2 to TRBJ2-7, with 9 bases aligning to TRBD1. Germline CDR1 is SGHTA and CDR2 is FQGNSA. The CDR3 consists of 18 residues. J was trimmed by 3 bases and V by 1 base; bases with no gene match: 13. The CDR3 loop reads CASSLDALGTGNFYEQYF. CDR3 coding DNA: TGTGCCAGCAGCTTAGATGCATTAGGGACAGGGAACTTCTACGAGCAGTACTTC.

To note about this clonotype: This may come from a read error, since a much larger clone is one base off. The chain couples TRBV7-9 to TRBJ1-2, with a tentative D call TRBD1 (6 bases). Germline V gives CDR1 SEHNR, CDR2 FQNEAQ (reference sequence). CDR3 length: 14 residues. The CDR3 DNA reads TGTGCCTGCAGCTTAGGACAGCAACAATATGGCTACACCTTC. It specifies CACSLGQQQYGYTF.